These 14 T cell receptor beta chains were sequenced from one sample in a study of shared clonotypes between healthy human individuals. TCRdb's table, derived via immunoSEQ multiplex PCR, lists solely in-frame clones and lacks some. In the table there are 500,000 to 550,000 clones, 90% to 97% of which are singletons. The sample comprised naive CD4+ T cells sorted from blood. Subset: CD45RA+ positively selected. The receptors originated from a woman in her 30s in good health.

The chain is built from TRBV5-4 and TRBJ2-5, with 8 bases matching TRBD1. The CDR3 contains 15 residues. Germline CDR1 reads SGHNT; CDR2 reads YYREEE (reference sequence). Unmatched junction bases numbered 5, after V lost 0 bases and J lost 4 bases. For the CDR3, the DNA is TGTGCCAGCAGCTTGGGGGCAGGGGGCCCAGAGACCCAGTACTTC. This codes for CASSLGAGGPETQYF.

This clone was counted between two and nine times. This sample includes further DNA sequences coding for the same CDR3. The CDR3 nucleotides read TGTGCCAGCAGCAGGGACAGCAATCAGCCCCAGCATTTT. The encoded protein is CASSRDSNQPQHF. The V gene is TRBV28, the J gene TRBJ1-5; possible D gene TRBD1, 5 bases. The V end was cut by 6 bases, the J end by 1 base, with 7 bases between. Germline V gene data show CDR1 as MDHEN and CDR2 as SYDVKM. The CDR3 runs to 13 residues.

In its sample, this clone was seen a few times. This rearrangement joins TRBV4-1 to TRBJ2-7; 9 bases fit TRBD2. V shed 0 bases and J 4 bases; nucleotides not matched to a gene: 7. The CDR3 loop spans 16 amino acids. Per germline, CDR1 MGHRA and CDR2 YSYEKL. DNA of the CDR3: TGCGCCAGCAGCCAAGATCGGGGTAGCGGGAGATACGAGCAGTACTTC. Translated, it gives CASSQDRGSGRYEQYF.

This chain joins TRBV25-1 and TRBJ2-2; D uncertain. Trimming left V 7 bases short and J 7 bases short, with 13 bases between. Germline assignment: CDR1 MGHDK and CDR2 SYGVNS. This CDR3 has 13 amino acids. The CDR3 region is CASKDPTSGELFF. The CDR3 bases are TGTGCCAGCAAAGATCCTACCAGCGGGGAGCTGTTTTTT.

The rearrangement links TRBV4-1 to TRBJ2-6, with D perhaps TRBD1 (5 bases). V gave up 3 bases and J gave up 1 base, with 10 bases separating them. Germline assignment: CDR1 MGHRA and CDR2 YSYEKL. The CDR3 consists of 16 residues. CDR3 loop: CASSHPGFSGANVLTF. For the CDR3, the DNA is TGCGCCAGCAGCCACCCAGGGTTTTCTGGGGCCAACGTCCTGACTTTC.

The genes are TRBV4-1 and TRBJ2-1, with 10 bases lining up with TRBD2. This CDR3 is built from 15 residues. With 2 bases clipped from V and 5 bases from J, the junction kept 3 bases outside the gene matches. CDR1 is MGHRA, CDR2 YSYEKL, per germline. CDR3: CASSQLAGVNNEQFF. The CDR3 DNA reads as TGCGCCAGCAGCCAACTAGCGGGAGTCAACAATGAGCAGTTCTTC.

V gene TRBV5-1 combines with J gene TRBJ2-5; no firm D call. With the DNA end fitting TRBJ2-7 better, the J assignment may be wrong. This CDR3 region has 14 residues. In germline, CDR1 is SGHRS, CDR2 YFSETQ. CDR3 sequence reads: CASSLDSSSYEQYF. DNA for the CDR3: TGCGCCAGCAGCTTGGACAGTAGCTCCTACGAGCAGTACTTC.

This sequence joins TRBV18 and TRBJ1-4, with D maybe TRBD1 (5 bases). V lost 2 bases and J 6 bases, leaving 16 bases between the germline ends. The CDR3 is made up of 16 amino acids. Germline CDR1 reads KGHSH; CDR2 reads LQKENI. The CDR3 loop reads CASSPAGRGRDEKLFF. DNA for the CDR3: TGTGCCAGCTCACCAGCGGGACGGGGAAGGGATGAAAAACTGTTTTTT.

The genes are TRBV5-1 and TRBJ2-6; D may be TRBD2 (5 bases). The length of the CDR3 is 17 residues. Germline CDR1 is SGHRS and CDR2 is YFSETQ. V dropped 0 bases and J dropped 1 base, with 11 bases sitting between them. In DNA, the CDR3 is TGCGCCAGCAGCTTGGACGGGATGGGATCTGGGGCCAACGTCCTGACTTTC. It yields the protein CASSLDGMGSGANVLTF.

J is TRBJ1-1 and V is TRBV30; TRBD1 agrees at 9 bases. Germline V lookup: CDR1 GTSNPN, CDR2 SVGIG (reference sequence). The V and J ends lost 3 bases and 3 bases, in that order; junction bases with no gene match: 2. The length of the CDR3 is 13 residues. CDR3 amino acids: CAWRGQGHTEAFF. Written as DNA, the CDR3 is TGTGCCTGGAGGGGACAGGGCCACACTGAAGCTTTCTTT. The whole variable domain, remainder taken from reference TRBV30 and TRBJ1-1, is SQTIHQWPATLVQPVGSPLSLECTVEGTSNPNLYWYRQAAGRGLQLLFYSVGIGQISSEVPQNLSASRPQDRQFILSSKKLLLSDSGFYLCAWRGQGHTEAFFGQGTRLTVV.

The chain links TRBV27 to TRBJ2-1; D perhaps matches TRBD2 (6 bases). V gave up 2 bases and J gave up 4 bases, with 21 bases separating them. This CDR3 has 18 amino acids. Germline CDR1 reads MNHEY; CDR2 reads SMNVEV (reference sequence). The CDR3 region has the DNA TGTGCCAGCAGTTTAGCCCCGGACTATCCGCCCCCTTACAATGAGCAGTTCTTC. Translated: CASSLAPDYPPPYNEQFF.

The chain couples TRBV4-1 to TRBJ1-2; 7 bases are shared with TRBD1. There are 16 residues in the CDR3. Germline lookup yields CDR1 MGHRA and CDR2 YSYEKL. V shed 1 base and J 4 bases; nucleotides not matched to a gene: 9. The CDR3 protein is CASSQVRGGGVYGYTF. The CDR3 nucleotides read TGCGCCAGCAGCCAAGTTCGAGGAGGGGGCGTCTATGGCTACACCTTC.

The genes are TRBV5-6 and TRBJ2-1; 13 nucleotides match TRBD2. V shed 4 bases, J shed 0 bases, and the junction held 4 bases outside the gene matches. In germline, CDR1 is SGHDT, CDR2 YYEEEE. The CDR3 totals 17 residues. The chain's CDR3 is CASSETSGRFSYNEQFF. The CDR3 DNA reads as TGTGCCAGCAGCGAGACTAGCGGGAGGTTCTCCTACAATGAGCAGTTCTTC.

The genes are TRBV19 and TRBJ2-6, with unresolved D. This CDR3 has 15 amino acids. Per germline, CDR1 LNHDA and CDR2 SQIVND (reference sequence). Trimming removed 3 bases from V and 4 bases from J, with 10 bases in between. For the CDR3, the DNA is TGTGCCAGTAGTATGGAGAGAGCAGGGGCCAACGTCCTGACTTTC. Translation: CASSMERAGANVLTF.